The entry that follows covers one T cell receptor beta chain sequence. Its specificity is unknown. This specimen comes from a study of blood T cells in healthy people across ages. A J-beta primer mix and a sample-barcoded 5' primer were used in a second PCR of about 7 to 12 cycles. TCRdb re-analysed the 5' RACE reads in MiXCR, keeping a single row per CDR3 protein. The sample has roughly 2 million distinct CDR3 sequences, about 50% seen once; the top ten hold around 2.1%. V shed 3 bases and J shed 8 bases, with 14 bases lying between them. The germline gives CDR1 DFQATT, CDR2 SNEGSKA (reference sequence). This CDR3 is 13 amino acids long. Study-wide findings and caveats: With age, beta diversity per million T cells declined roughly linearly, significantly by around 43.

All donors came from Russia, were Caucasian and healthy, and spanned ages roughly 6 to 95. Isolation recovered at least 7 million PBMCs from every sample. Total RNA amounts of at least 6 micrograms were extracted per sample. The TCR sequence derives from a woman aged 40 to 50 in good health. V gene TRBV20-1 combines with J gene TRBJ1-5; D might be TRBD1 (6 bases). Sample: blood. CDR3 DNA sequence: TGCAGTGCTAGGGGGGGCTTCCAGAAGCCCCAGCATTTT. Translating gives CSARGGFQKPQHF.